This TCR beta chain was found in a study of molecular identifiers for immune sequencing clone quantification. Broader study findings: Over 99% of effector molecules, but under 1% in naive cells, were held by clones with more than 20 RNA copies. Spiked Jurkat TCR RNA equal to one cell could reportedly be picked out among approximately 980,000 naive cells.

This CDR3 has 15 residues. CDR1 and CDR2 from the germline V gene are MNHEY and SVGAGI. The V end was cut by 2 bases, the J end by 0 bases, with 11 bases between. TCRdb fed the PCR reads into MiXCR, producing one record per CDR3 protein. This sample has 250,000 to 400,000 distinct CDR3 sequences, with about a fifth found just once. Researchers sorted naive CD8 T cells as cells that were CD8+CD4-CCR7+CD45RA+. This clonotype was seen many times. What it recognizes is unknown. The receptor comes from a human donor in good health. Some libraries in this study had Jurkat cell RNA spiked in. What was sequenced was naive CD8+ T cells from blood, with Jurkat cell RNA spiked in. Subset denoted: FACS-sorted CD8+CD4-CCR7+CD45RA+ naive T cells. The rearrangement links TRBV6-5 to TRBJ2-7, with a weak D call TRBD1 (5 bases). For the CDR3, the DNA is TGTGCCAGCAGTTACGGGCAGGGCCGCTCCTACGAGCAGTACTTC. It yields the protein CASSYGQGRSYEQYF.